This T cell receptor (beta chain) was found in a study of metastatic and nonmetastatic thyroid tumors. Study outcomes and limitations: Benign nodules were reported to have significantly lower TCR beta diversity than malignant thyroid tumors, in blood and tumor.

None of the patients had undergone any treatment ahead of thyroid surgery. Trimming removed 3 bases at V and 5 bases at J, with 11 bases between. This CDR3 spans 14 amino acids. The germline V gene has CDR1 MRHNA and CDR2 SNTAGT. This clone showed up many times. What it recognizes is unknown. A much larger clone sits a single nucleotide away, making a read error possible. The CDR3 end shows no conserved phenylalanine or tryptophan, and so a read error is likely. Original data processing: CDR3 differences across clinicopathological groups were used to build a distant-metastasis classifier for papillary thyroid cancer. TCRdb reprocessed the PCR reads using MiXCR. The V and J calls, along with clone size, are taken from TCRdb and not from the paper's own processing. This sample has roughly 8,400 clones, with about 31% found just once.

The receptor comes from a female donor with papillary thyroid cancer or a benign thyroid nodule (not recorded which). Some clones in this sample may be carry-over from other donors' samples. The chain recombines TRBV6-4 with TRBJ2-1; tentative D call: TRBD2 (5 bases). Input material: tumor tissue. The CDR3 sequence is CASSEAAEHNEQFL. The CDR3 coding sequence is TGTGCCAGCAGTGAAGCAGCGGAGCACAATGAGCAGTTCCTC.